This T cell receptor (beta chain) is drawn from a study of blood T cell repertoires in COVID-19 (dated by TCRdb to between 2020 and 2021). Regarding the research as a whole: Samples covering the acute and convalescent phases of COVID-19 were provided by collaborators in the United States, Italy and Spain. The prospective study material was composed of cDNA or gDNA derived from T cells, B-cell-depleted T cells, or PBMCs. Deeply sampled blood TCRbeta repertoires from subjects exposed to, actively infected with, or recovered from COVID-19 were included in the dataset. The repertoires were released in a freely available public database meant as a resource for research on the immune response to SARS-CoV-2. The samples were drawn from two sources: the first 160 participants of the ongoing ImmuneRACE study, and 1,254 subjects contributed by 6 global collaborators. The sample metadata nearly always contained a de-identified subject ID, COVID-19 status, age in years and sex. HLA class I and class II types, where available, came from metadata supplied by the sample provider rather than from assay-based typing.

General conclusions and limits of the study: Clinical and demographic metadata were provided uncurated, with the amount varying by source and participant.

Participants in the prospective study were aged about 18 to 95 years, lived in some 24 United States geographic areas, and enrolled through a virtual design. Cohort assignment in the prospective study relied on participant-reported clinical history from a screening survey and a study questionnaire. ImmuneRACE Cohort 3 recovered participants were defined by two consecutive negative NP/OP PCR tests, healthcare professional clearance, or symptom resolution. In the prospective study, whole blood, serum and a nasopharyngeal or oropharyngeal swab were collected from each participant by mobile phlebotomists. Participants in the prospective study had the option to provide additional blood draws and questionnaires over an approximately two-month period. Blood samples from the prospective study were shipped frozen or at room temperature prior to DNA extraction. V and J are trimmed by 0 bases and 4 bases, and the gene matches miss 3 bases of the junction. The CDR1 and CDR2 encoded by the germline V gene are SGDLS and YYNGEE. The CDR3 covers 15 residues, taking in both the cysteine and the phenylalanine. Just the 45-base CDR3 DNA is kept, in frame starting at base 1.

In this sample, this clone turned up once. Its specific antigen is unknown. Per-base qualities were not stored, and no clone one base away is much larger. The immunoSEQ Assay, a bias-controlled multiplex PCR, was used to amplify TCRbeta CDR3 regions from genomic DNA. For the original study's pipeline: The number of nucleated cells in each sample was estimated by amplification of reference gene primers within the assay. To quantify the absolute abundance of each unique TCRbeta CDR3 rearrangement, sequence reads were collapsed and filtered. Productive Simpson clonality was computed per sample as the square root of Simpson's diversity index over productive rearrangements. The table was pulled from immuneACCESS by TCRdb, which kept in-frame rearrangements only. Such tables lose some clones; where checked, under half of the loss comes from unresolved V genes, and the rest has no known cause. V and J calls and clone size follow that table, whereas D and trimming were derived from the DNA. For this sample the table gives more than 350,000 clones, of which roughly nine tenths were detected only once. The ten top clones hold about 1% of the sample.

The sequencing sample was made of PBMCs or T cells enriched from blood (not recorded which). The TCR originated in a man between 18 and 35 years old who had recovered from COVID-19. The receptor chain draws on TRBV9 and TRBJ2-2; 7 central bases correspond to TRBD2. The bases are TGTGCCAGCAGCGTAGCAGCGGGGCCCACCGGGGAGCTGTTTTTT. The translation is CASSVAAGPTGELFF.